This entry describes one T cell receptor beta chain. Reverse transcription of extracted RNA yielded cDNA, which provided the sequencing template. Clones were read by immunoSEQ multiplex PCR, and TCRdb kept only the in-frame ones, dropping some. The repertoire has about 70,000 clones, 29% of them found once; the top ten carry about 15%. Germline assignment: CDR1 SGDLS and CDR2 YYNGEE. The CDR3 runs 16 residues. Deletions cut 0 bases from V and 7 bases from J, with 20 bases between. This record comes from a study of CD8+ T cells in alopecia areata. Treatment: oral pan-JAK inhibitor, 5-10 mg twice daily. Specimen: CD8+ T cells sorted from blood, collected at week 4, from a patient treated with tofacitinib. This rearrangement joins TRBV9 to TRBJ2-7, with D perhaps matching TRBD2 (5 bases). This TCR derives from a human donor with alopecia areata. In nucleotides, the CDR3 is TGTGCCAGCAGCGTAGCTACCGGCGGGCTGGTAGTAGAGCAGTACTTC. It encodes CASSVATGGLVVEQYF.